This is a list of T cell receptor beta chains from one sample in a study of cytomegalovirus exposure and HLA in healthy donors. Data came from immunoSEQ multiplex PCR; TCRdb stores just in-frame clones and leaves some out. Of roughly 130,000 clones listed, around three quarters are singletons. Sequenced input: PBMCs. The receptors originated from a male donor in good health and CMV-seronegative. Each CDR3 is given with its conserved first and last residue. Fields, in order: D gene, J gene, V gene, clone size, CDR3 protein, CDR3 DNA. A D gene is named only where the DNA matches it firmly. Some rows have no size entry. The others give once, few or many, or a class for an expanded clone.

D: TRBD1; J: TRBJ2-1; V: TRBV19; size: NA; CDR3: CASSTRQGVGNEQFF; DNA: TGTGCCAGTAGTACCCGACAGGGGGTTGGCAATGAGCAGTTCTTC
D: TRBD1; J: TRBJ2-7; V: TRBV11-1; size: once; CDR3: CASSRGQGLSYEQYF; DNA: TGTGCCAGCAGCCGTGGACAGGGCCTCTCCTACGAGCAGTACTTC
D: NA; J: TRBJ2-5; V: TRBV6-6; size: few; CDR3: CASSYGGYQETQYF; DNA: TGTGCCAGCAGTTACGGGGGCTACCAAGAGACCCAGTACTTC
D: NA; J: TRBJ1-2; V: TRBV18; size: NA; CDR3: CASSPGSGINYGYTF; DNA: TGTGCCAGCTCACCAGGGTCAGGGATCAACTATGGCTACACCTTC
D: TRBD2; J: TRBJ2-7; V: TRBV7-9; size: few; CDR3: CASNLGGGEQYF; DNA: TGTGCCAGCAACTTAGGCGGGGGCGAGCAGTACTTC
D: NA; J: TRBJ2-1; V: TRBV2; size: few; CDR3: CAITLDASLFRRNEQFF; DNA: TGTGCCATAACCTTAGATGCTAGCCTATTTAGGAGGAATGAGCAGTTCTTC
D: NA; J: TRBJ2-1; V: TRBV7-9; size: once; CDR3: CASSLGERSYNEQFF; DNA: TGTGCCAGCAGCTTAGGGGAGAGATCCTACAATGAGCAGTTCTTC
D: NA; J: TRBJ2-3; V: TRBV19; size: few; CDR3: CASSTRDTQYF; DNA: TGTGCCAGTAGCACGCGCGATACGCAGTATTTT
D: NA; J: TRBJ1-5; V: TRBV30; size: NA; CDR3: CAWAGTANQPQHF; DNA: TGTGCCTGGGCGGGGACCGCCAATCAGCCCCAGCATTTT
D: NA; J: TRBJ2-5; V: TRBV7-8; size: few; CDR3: CASSSGHLQETQYF; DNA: TGTGCCAGCAGCTCAGGACATCTCCAAGAGACCCAGTACTTC
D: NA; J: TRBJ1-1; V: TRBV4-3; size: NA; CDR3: CASSQDDGTNTEAFF; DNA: TGCGCCAGCAGCCAAGACGACGGGACTAACACTGAAGCTTTCTTT
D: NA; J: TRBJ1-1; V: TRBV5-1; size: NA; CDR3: CASSPGTEAFF; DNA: TGCGCCAGCAGCCCAGGGACTGAAGCTTTCTTT
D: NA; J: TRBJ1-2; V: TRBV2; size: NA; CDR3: CASSPWGLNGYTF; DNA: TGTGCCAGCAGTCCCTGGGGGCTGAATGGCTACACCTTC
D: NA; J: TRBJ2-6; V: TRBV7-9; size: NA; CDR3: CASSGAGANGLTF; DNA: TGTGCCAGCAGTGGGGCAGGGGCCAACGGCCTGACTTTC
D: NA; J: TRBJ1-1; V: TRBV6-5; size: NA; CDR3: CASSYGPGYTEAFF; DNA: TGTGCCAGCAGTTACGGGCCAGGTTACACTGAAGCTTTCTTT
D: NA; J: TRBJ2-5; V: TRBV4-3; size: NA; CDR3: CASSQAGTSQETQYF; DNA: TGCGCCAGCAGCCAAGCCGGGACTTCGCAAGAGACCCAGTACTTC
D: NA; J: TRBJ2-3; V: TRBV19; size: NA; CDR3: CASSRGILDTQYF; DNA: TGTGCCAGTAGCCGGGGAATCTTGGATACGCAGTATTTT
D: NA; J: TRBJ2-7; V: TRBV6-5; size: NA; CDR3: CASSEFGPGYEQYF; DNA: TGTGCCAGCAGTGAATTTGGGCCGGGGTACGAGCAGTACTTC
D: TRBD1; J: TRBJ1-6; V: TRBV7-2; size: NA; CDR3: CASSSPTGGNSPLHF; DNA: TGTGCCAGCAGCTCACCGACAGGGGGAAATTCACCCCTCCACTTT
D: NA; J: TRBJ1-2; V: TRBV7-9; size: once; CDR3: CASSTTALGVGYTF; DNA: TGTGCCAGCAGCACGACGGCTCTAGGGGTTGGCTACACCTTC